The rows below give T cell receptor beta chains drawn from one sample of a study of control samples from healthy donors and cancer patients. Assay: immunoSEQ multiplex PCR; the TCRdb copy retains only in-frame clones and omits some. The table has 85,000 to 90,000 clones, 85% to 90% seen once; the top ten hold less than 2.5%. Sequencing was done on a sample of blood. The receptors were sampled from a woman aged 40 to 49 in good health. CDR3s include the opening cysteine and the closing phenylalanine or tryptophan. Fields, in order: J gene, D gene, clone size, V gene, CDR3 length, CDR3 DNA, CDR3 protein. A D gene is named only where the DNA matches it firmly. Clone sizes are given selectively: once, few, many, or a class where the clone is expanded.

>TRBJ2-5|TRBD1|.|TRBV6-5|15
TGTGCCAGCAGTTTCCTCGGGACAGGGAAAGAGACCCAGTACTTC
CASSFLGTGKETQYF
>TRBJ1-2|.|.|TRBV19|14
TGTGCCAGTAGTACCGGACGGCTGGACTATGGCTACACCTTC
CASSTGRLDYGYTF
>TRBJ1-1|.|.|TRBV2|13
TGTGCCACCACACCGACAGTGAACACTGAAGCTTTCTTT
CATTPTVNTEAFF
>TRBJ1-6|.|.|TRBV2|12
TGTGCCAGCAGGGGGGAAAGTTCACCCCTCCACTTT
CASRGESSPLHF
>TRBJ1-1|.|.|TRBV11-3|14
TGTGCCAGCAGCTTAGGACAGTCGTCCACTGAAGCTTTCTTT
CASSLGQSSTEAFF
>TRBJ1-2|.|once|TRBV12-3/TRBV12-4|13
TGTGCCAGCAGCCAATCTACAGTCTATGGCTACACCTTC
CASSQSTVYGYTF
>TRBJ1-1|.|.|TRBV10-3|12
TGTGCCATCAGTGATCTCGGCACTGAAGCTTTCTTT
CAISDLGTEAFF
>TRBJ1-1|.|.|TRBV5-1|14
TGCGCCAGCAGCATTTCAGGGTACGGCACTGAAGCTTTCTTT
CASSISGYGTEAFF
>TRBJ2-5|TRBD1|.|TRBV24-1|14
TGTGCCACCAGTGAACGGGACAGGGGGGAGACCCAGTACTTC
CATSERDRGETQYF
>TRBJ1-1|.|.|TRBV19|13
TGTGCCAGTAGTACCCCCGGATCGGGTGAAGCTTTCTTT
CASSTPGSGEAFF